There are a few counts of the clone carrying this T cell receptor (beta chain). Its antigen is undetermined. This record comes from a study of CD8+ T cells in alopecia areata. About the research overall: Severity scoring for treated patients was based on the percentage of affected scalp area.

V trimming: 4 bases; J trimming: 0 bases; junction bases outside the gene matches: 7. Germline V gene data show CDR1 as SGDLS and CDR2 as YYNGEE. This CDR3 region has 16 residues. Once RNA had been extracted, it was reverse transcribed into cDNA to act as the sequencing template. Here immunoSEQ multiplex PCR was the method, and the copy in TCRdb shows in-frame clones only, minus some. The sample has about 150,000 clones, around 50% seen once; the top ten hold about 15%. Study-wide points: Links between baseline CD8+ expansion and response need larger treated cohorts. The study found that many expanded lesional clones persisted in scalp and blood during tofacitinib.

Treatment described: oral pan-JAK inhibitor, 5-10 mg twice daily. This TCR came from a human donor with alopecia areata. The chain has TRBV9 and TRBJ2-3; 8 positions match TRBD1. The sample here was CD8+ T cells sorted from blood, taken at week 4, from a patient treated with tofacitinib. The CDR3 DNA sequence: TGTGCCAGCAGCCCCCGGACAGGGACTAGCACAGATACGCAGTATTTT. Amino acid sequence: CASSPRTGTSTDTQYF.